This is a list of T cell receptor beta chains from one sample in a study of cytomegalovirus exposure and HLA in healthy donors. Profiling relied on immunoSEQ multiplex PCR, and the TCRdb table lists in-frame clones only, not all of them. The sample holds some 170,000 clones, 65% to 85% seen once. The source material was PBMCs. These receptors were taken from a woman in her forties or fifties in good health and CMV-seropositive. Each CDR3 is given with its conserved first and last residue. Each record gives: CDR3 DNA, CDR3 protein, D gene, V gene, clone size, J gene. The D gene is left open where the match is weak. Some rows mark clone size as missing; the rest say once, few, many or name a class of expanded clone.

cdr3_nt: TGCAGCGTTCCAACAGGGAAAAGAAGCTCCTACAATGAGCAGTTCTTC; cdr3_aa: CSVPTGKRSSYNEQFF; d_call: -; v_call: TRBV29-1; clone_size: -; j_call: TRBJ2-1
cdr3_nt: TGTGCCAGTAGTTCGGGACAGACAAGCACAGATACGCAGTATTTT; cdr3_aa: CASSSGQTSTDTQYF; d_call: TRBD1; v_call: TRBV19; clone_size: few; j_call: TRBJ2-3
cdr3_nt: TGTGCCAGCAGTCGTACAATGAACACTGAAGCTTTCTTT; cdr3_aa: CASSRTMNTEAFF; d_call: -; v_call: TRBV6-5; clone_size: -; j_call: TRBJ1-1
cdr3_nt: TGTGCCAGCGGGGCGGGGACCTACAATGAGCAGTTCTTC; cdr3_aa: CASGAGTYNEQFF; d_call: -; v_call: TRBV9; clone_size: few; j_call: TRBJ2-1
cdr3_nt: TGTGCCAGCAGCTTTAGTCCCGGAAACACCATATATTTT; cdr3_aa: CASSFSPGNTIYF; d_call: -; v_call: TRBV7-2; clone_size: -; j_call: TRBJ1-3
cdr3_nt: TGTGCCAGCAGCGTAGTGGCAGGGCCCTTCTCTGGCTACACCTTC; cdr3_aa: CASSVVAGPFSGYTF; d_call: -; v_call: TRBV9; clone_size: once; j_call: TRBJ1-2
cdr3_nt: TGTGCCAGCAGCGCCACTAGCGGGGGGGTCCTGGAGACCCAGTACTTC; cdr3_aa: CASSATSGGVLETQYF; d_call: TRBD2; v_call: TRBV9; clone_size: -; j_call: TRBJ2-5
cdr3_nt: TGTGCCAGCAGCTTCGAGAACTCCTGGGAGCAGTTCTTC; cdr3_aa: CASSFENSWEQFF; d_call: -; v_call: TRBV7-8; clone_size: -; j_call: TRBJ2-1
cdr3_nt: TGTGCCTGGAGTGGACAGGGAAGCAATCAGCCCCAGCATTTT; cdr3_aa: CAWSGQGSNQPQHF; d_call: TRBD1; v_call: TRBV30; clone_size: -; j_call: TRBJ1-5
cdr3_nt: TGTGCCATCAGTGAGGAGGGACAGGGCACGGACATTCAGTACTTC; cdr3_aa: CAISEEGQGTDIQYF; d_call: TRBD1; v_call: TRBV10-3; clone_size: -; j_call: TRBJ2-4
cdr3_nt: TGTGCCAGCAGCTTGGGGGACAGGGCGGGTACCGGGGAGCTGTTTTTT; cdr3_aa: CASSLGDRAGTGELFF; d_call: TRBD1; v_call: TRBV5-6; clone_size: -; j_call: TRBJ2-2
cdr3_nt: TGTGCCAGCAGGATCGGACAGGGTGTGGCCGAGACCCAGTACTTC; cdr3_aa: CASRIGQGVAETQYF; d_call: TRBD1; v_call: TRBV2; clone_size: -; j_call: TRBJ2-5
cdr3_nt: TGTGCCAGCAGCTGGGGACAGCAGCAGCCCCAGCATTTT; cdr3_aa: CASSWGQQQPQHF; d_call: TRBD1; v_call: TRBV7-2; clone_size: -; j_call: TRBJ1-5
cdr3_nt: TGTGCCAGCAGCTTTCAGGGGGCCTCCAGTTGGACCTTC; cdr3_aa: CASSFQGASSWTF; d_call: TRBD1; v_call: TRBV7-3; clone_size: once; j_call: TRBJ1-2
cdr3_nt: TGCGCCAGCAGCCTCACAGGTTGGCAGGCCCAGCATTTT; cdr3_aa: CASSLTGWQAQHF; d_call: -; v_call: TRBV4-1; clone_size: -; j_call: TRBJ1-5
cdr3_nt: TGTGCCAGCAGTGTGGACAGAGCTAACTATGGCTACACCTTC; cdr3_aa: CASSVDRANYGYTF; d_call: -; v_call: TRBV27; clone_size: few; j_call: TRBJ1-2
cdr3_nt: TGTGCCAGCAGTGACGGCAGGGGTAGAACCCAAGAGACCCAGTACTTC; cdr3_aa: CASSDGRGRTQETQYF; d_call: -; v_call: TRBV2; clone_size: -; j_call: TRBJ2-5
cdr3_nt: TGTGCCAGCAGCCCAACAGGGTTCACGGATACGCAGTATTTT; cdr3_aa: CASSPTGFTDTQYF; d_call: -; v_call: TRBV7-7; clone_size: once; j_call: TRBJ2-3
cdr3_nt: TGTGCCAGCAGCTTGTCCTACACTGAAGCTTTCTTT; cdr3_aa: CASSLSYTEAFF; d_call: -; v_call: TRBV5-4; clone_size: -; j_call: TRBJ1-1
cdr3_nt: TGTGCCAGCAGCGTAGCGGGGACAGATACGCAGTATTTT; cdr3_aa: CASSVAGTDTQYF; d_call: -; v_call: TRBV9; clone_size: -; j_call: TRBJ2-3
cdr3_nt: TGTGCCAGCAGTTTTTACATCGAATCATACCAACAGGGGACAGGATCGTACGAGCAGTACTTC; cdr3_aa: CASSFYIESYQQGTGSYEQYF; d_call: TRBD1; v_call: TRBV28; clone_size: -; j_call: TRBJ2-7
cdr3_nt: TGTGCCAGCAGCCGTTCTGGGGGCGAGGACACTGAAGCTTTCTTT; cdr3_aa: CASSRSGGEDTEAFF; d_call: -; v_call: TRBV7-9; clone_size: -; j_call: TRBJ1-1
cdr3_nt: TGTGCCTGGAGCATTGACAGTAGCAATCAGCCCCAGCATTTT; cdr3_aa: CAWSIDSSNQPQHF; d_call: -; v_call: TRBV30; clone_size: few; j_call: TRBJ1-5
cdr3_nt: TGTGCCAGCAGCGCACGGCCAGGGCGGAGTGGCTACACCTTC; cdr3_aa: CASSARPGRSGYTF; d_call: -; v_call: TRBV9; clone_size: -; j_call: TRBJ1-2
cdr3_nt: TGTGCCAGCAGCTCTGGACTCTCTGAAGCTTTCTTT; cdr3_aa: CASSSGLSEAFF; d_call: -; v_call: TRBV5-6; clone_size: -; j_call: TRBJ1-1
cdr3_nt: TGTGCCAGCAGCGCCTCGGGTGGCGACTATGGCTACACCTTC; cdr3_aa: CASSASGGDYGYTF; d_call: -; v_call: TRBV9; clone_size: -; j_call: TRBJ1-2
cdr3_nt: TGCGCCAGCAGCTTGGGGCCAGAAAATCAGCCCCAGCATTTT; cdr3_aa: CASSLGPENQPQHF; d_call: -; v_call: TRBV5-1; clone_size: -; j_call: TRBJ1-5
cdr3_nt: TGTGCCAGCAGCTTTCCTGCCACAACCTACGAGCAGTACTTC; cdr3_aa: CASSFPATTYEQYF; d_call: -; v_call: TRBV7-9; clone_size: -; j_call: TRBJ2-7
cdr3_nt: TGCAGCGTTGAAGGGACAGGGTTAGGCTATGGCTACACCTTC; cdr3_aa: CSVEGTGLGYGYTF; d_call: TRBD1; v_call: TRBV29-1; clone_size: -; j_call: TRBJ1-2
cdr3_nt: TGTGCCATCAGTGAGCCCCTCCCGAATTCACCCCTCCACTTT; cdr3_aa: CAISEPLPNSPLHF; d_call: -; v_call: TRBV10-3; clone_size: -; j_call: TRBJ1-6
cdr3_nt: TGTGCCAGCAGTAATCGGGGGGTGAACACCGGGGAGCTGTTTTTT; cdr3_aa: CASSNRGVNTGELFF; d_call: TRBD2; v_call: TRBV6-4; clone_size: -; j_call: TRBJ2-2
cdr3_nt: TGTGCCAGCTCACCAGAGGTGGCGGGGGGCACGCATGGCTACACCTTC; cdr3_aa: CASSPEVAGGTHGYTF; d_call: -; v_call: TRBV18; clone_size: -; j_call: TRBJ1-2
cdr3_nt: TGTGCCAGCAGTGACGTACGCGGCGAAAAACTGTTTTTT; cdr3_aa: CASSDVRGEKLFF; d_call: -; v_call: TRBV2; clone_size: -; j_call: TRBJ1-4
cdr3_nt: TGTGCCAGCAGCTTGGCCGTGGGGGGAAGGGAAGCTTTCTTT; cdr3_aa: CASSLAVGGREAFF; d_call: -; v_call: TRBV5-4; clone_size: -; j_call: TRBJ1-1
cdr3_nt: TGCGCCAGCAGCCTAGAAGGGGCGGGGGGGCTGGAGACCCAGTACTTC; cdr3_aa: CASSLEGAGGLETQYF; d_call: TRBD2; v_call: TRBV5-1; clone_size: -; j_call: TRBJ2-5
cdr3_nt: TGTGCCAGCAGCGCACAGGGGAACTATGGCTACACCTTC; cdr3_aa: CASSAQGNYGYTF; d_call: TRBD1; v_call: TRBV9; clone_size: -; j_call: TRBJ1-2
cdr3_nt: TGTGCCAGCAGTGAATGGTACGGGGATGGAGATACGCAGTATTTT; cdr3_aa: CASSEWYGDGDTQYF; d_call: -; v_call: TRBV25-1; clone_size: -; j_call: TRBJ2-3
cdr3_nt: TGCGCCAGCAGCCAAGGCCCCGACTTCACCGGGGAGCTGTTTTTT; cdr3_aa: CASSQGPDFTGELFF; d_call: -; v_call: TRBV4-1; clone_size: few; j_call: TRBJ2-2
cdr3_nt: TGTGCCACCGGACTAGTGGGGGGCACAGATACGCAGTATTTT; cdr3_aa: CATGLVGGTDTQYF; d_call: TRBD2; v_call: TRBV10-3; clone_size: -; j_call: TRBJ2-3
cdr3_nt: TGCAGCGGGGACTCGGGACTAGCGGGCGGTACGCAGTATTTT; cdr3_aa: CSGDSGLAGGTQYF; d_call: TRBD2; v_call: TRBV29-1; clone_size: -; j_call: TRBJ2-3
cdr3_nt: TGTGCCAGCAGAGGACAGGGCTCTCGTTTTAATTCACCCCTCCACTTT; cdr3_aa: CASRGQGSRFNSPLHF; d_call: TRBD1; v_call: TRBV25-1; clone_size: few; j_call: TRBJ1-6
cdr3_nt: TGTGCCAGCAGCACCGCAGGGATCAACTATGGCTACACCTTC; cdr3_aa: CASSTAGINYGYTF; d_call: -; v_call: TRBV5-6; clone_size: -; j_call: TRBJ1-2
cdr3_nt: TGTGCCAGTAGTATCCGTGACAACAATCAGCCCCAGCATTTT; cdr3_aa: CASSIRDNNQPQHF; d_call: -; v_call: TRBV19; clone_size: -; j_call: TRBJ1-5
cdr3_nt: TGCGCCAGCAGCCGGATGGGACTAGCCGTAACCTACAATGAGCAGTTCTTC; cdr3_aa: CASSRMGLAVTYNEQFF; d_call: TRBD2; v_call: TRBV4-1; clone_size: -; j_call: TRBJ2-1
cdr3_nt: TGTGCCTGGAGCCGGGACAGGGGCAATCAGCCCCAGCATTTT; cdr3_aa: CAWSRDRGNQPQHF; d_call: TRBD1; v_call: TRBV30; clone_size: -; j_call: TRBJ1-5
cdr3_nt: TGTGCCAGCCGCCGGACAGGGGGGGACAACGAGCAGTACTTC; cdr3_aa: CASRRTGGDNEQYF; d_call: TRBD1; v_call: TRBV19; clone_size: -; j_call: TRBJ2-7